This record concerns one TCR beta chain sequence. The antigen is undetermined. This record comes from a study of blood T cells in healthy people across ages. Study information: About one barcoded beta molecule per two T cells came from capture by template switching.

The CDR3 is 14 amino acids. The junction had 12 bases not matched to a gene; V was cut back by 5 bases and J by 11 bases. Germline V gives CDR1 ENHRY, CDR2 SYGVKD. Broader study findings: Both naive CD4+ cell counts and diversity were greater in long-lived donors than in aged donors. Researchers report that TCR beta diversity correlated strongly with naive T cell percentage.

Through a sample-barcoded 5' primer and a J-beta primer mix, a second PCR was run for 7 to 11 cycles. Each cDNA molecule carried a tag from a template-switch adaptor that contained 12 random nucleotides. TCRdb reanalysed the 5' RACE reads using MiXCR and keeps one entry per CDR3 protein. Of more than 1,400,000 distinct CDR3 sequences listed, approximately 42% were seen once; the top ten hold under 8%. The sequence derives from a woman between 18 and 30 years old in good health. The source material was blood. This chain joins TRBV10-3 and TRBJ2-5; 9 nucleotides match TRBD2. This CDR3 is CAISTGTSNNEQYF. CDR3 coding DNA: TGTGCCATCAGTACCGGGACTAGCAACAATGAGCAGTACTTC.